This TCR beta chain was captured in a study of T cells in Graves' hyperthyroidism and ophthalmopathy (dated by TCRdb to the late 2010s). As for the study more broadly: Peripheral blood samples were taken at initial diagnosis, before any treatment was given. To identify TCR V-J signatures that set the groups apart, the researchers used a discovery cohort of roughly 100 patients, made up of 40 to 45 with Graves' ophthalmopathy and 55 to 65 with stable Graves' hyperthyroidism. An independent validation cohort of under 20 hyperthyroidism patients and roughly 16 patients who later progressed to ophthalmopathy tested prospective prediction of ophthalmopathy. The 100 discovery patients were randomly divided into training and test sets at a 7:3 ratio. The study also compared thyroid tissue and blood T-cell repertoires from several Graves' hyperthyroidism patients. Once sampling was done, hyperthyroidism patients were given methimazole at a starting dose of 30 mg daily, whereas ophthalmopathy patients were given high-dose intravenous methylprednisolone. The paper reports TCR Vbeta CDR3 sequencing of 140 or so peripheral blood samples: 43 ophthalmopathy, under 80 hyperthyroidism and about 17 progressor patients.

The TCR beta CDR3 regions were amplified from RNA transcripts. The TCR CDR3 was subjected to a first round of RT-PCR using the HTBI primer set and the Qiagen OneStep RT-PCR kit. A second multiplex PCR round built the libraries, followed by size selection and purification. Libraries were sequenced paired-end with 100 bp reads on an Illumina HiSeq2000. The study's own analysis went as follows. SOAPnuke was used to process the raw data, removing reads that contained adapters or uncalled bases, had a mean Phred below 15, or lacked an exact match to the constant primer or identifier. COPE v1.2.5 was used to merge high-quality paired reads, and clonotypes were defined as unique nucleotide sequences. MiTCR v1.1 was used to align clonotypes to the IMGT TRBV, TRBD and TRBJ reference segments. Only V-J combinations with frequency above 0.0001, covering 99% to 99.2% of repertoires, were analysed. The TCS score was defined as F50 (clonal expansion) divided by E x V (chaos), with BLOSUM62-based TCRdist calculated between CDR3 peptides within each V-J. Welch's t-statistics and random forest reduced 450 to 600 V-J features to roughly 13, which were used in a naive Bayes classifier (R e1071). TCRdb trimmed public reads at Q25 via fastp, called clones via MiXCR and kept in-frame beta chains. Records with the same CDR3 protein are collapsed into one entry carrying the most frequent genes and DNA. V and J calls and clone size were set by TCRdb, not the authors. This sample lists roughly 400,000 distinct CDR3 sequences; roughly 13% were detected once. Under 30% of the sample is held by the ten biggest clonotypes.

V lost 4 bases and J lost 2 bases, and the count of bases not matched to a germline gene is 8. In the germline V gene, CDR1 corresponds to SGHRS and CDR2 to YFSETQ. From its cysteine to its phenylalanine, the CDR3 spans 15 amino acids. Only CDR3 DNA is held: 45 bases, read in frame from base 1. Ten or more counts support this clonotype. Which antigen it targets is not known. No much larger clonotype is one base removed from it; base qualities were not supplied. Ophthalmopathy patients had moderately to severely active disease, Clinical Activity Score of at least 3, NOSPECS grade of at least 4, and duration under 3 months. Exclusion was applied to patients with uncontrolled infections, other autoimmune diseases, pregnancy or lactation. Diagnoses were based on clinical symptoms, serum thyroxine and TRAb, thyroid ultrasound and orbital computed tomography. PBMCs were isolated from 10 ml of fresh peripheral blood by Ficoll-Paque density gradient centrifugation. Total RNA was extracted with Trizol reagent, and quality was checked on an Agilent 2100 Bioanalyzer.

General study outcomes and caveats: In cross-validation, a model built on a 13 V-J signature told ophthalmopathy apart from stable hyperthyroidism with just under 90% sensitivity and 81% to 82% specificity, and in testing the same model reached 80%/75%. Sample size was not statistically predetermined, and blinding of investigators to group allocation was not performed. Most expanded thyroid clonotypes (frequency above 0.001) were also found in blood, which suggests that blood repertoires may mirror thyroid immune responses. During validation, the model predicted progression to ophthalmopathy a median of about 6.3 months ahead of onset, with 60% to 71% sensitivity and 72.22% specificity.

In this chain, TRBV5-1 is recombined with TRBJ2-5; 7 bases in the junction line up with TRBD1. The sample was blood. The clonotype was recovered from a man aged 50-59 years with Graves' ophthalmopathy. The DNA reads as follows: TGCGCCAGCAGCGTAACCGGGACAGCACAAGAGACCCAGTACTTC. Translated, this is CASSVTGTAQETQYF.